This passage covers 18 T cell receptor beta chains from one sample sequenced in a study of post-analysis software for immune sequencing data. Study-level points and caveats: TRBV segments more frequent in patients than in controls numbered several and included TRBV5-6, TRBV5-1 and TRBV20-1.

No cognate antigen is known for these TCRs. cDNA libraries of TCR beta carried unique molecular identifiers. A single record per CDR3 protein comes from TCRdb applying MiXCR to the PCR reads. This table has approximately 730,000 distinct CDR3 sequences, 25% to 30% appearing once. The sequenced sample consisted of blood. These receptors originate from a girl aged 10 to 17 with multiple sclerosis.

The CDR3 sequence: CASSEGLRNTEAFF. The CDR3 DNA follows: TGTGCCAGCAGCGAGGGACTTCGGAACACTGAAGCTTTCTTT. The chain employs TRBV11-2 and TRBJ1-1; weak D call: TRBD1 (5 bases). The CDR3 sequence is 14 residues long. V gave up 5 bases and J gave up 1 base, with 11 bases separating them. CDR1 and CDR2 from the germline V gene are SGHAT and FQNNGV.

The chain carries TRBV3-1 and TRBJ2-1; 10 positions agree with TRBD2. With V trimmed by 2 bases and J by 10 bases, 8 bases remained unmatched. Germline V lookup: CDR1 LGHDT, CDR2 YNNKEL (reference sequence). This CDR3 region has 15 residues. The CDR3: CASSQIAGLAAEQFF. The CDR3 bases are TGTGCCAGCAGCCAAATCGCAGGACTAGCGGCCGAGCAGTTCTTC.

This clonotype was observed many times. The chain carries TRBV29-1 and TRBJ2-7, with D uncertain. This CDR3 has 11 amino acids. V was cut by 3 bases and J by 5 bases, with 8 bases left in between. Germline lookup yields CDR1 SQVTM and CDR2 ANQGSEA. The DNA for the CDR3 is TGCAGCGTTGATAGGTTGAACGAGCAGTACTTC. It codes for CSVDRLNEQYF.

V usage is TRBV13 and J usage is TRBJ2-4; D could derive from TRBD1 or TRBD2 (5 bases each). This CDR3 is 14 amino acids long. Germline V gene lookup returns CDR1 PRHDT and CDR2 FYEKMQ (reference sequence). Trimming pared 4 bases from V and 1 base from J, leaving 8 bases between. DNA for the CDR3: TGTGCCAGCAGCTCCAGGGACGCCAAAAACATTCAGTACTTC. Its protein product is CASSSRDAKNIQYF.

J is TRBJ2-5 and V is TRBV20-1, with D unresolved. The CDR3 runs 12 residues. Germline lookup yields CDR1 DFQATT and CDR2 SNEGSKA (reference sequence). Trimming left V 3 bases short and J 5 bases short, with 10 bases between. As DNA, the CDR3 is TGCAGTGCTAGGTTACCAGCGGAGACCCAGTACTTC. The encoded protein is CSARLPAETQYF.

In this sample, this clonotype turned up a few times. V gene TRBV6-2 or TRBV6-3 combines with J gene TRBJ2-7; possibly TRBD1 or TRBD2 for D (5 bases each). Germline CDR1 reads MNHEY; CDR2 reads SVGEGT. The V end was cut by 2 bases, the J end by 2 bases, with 19 bases between. This CDR3 comprises 17 residues. The CDR3 coding sequence is TGTGCCAGCAGTTACCTTCCCCCGGGGCTCCTACCCTACGAGCAGTACTTC. Amino acid sequence: CASSYLPPGLLPYEQYF.

As DNA, the CDR3 is TGCGCCAGCAGCTTTCCCCGGTCTAGCGGGAGTCCCGGGGCAGATACGCAGTATTTT. This gives the protein CASSFPRSSGSPGADTQYF. The chain joins TRBV5-1 to TRBJ2-3; 10 nucleotides align to TRBD2. The CDR3 contains 19 residues. CDR1 SGHRS and CDR2 YFSETQ come from the germline V gene. Germline trimming cut 2 bases from V and 4 bases from J; bases unmatched to any gene: 16. The full variable domain, its missing parts supplied by reference TRBV5-1 and TRBJ2-3, is KAGVTQTPRYLIKTRGQQVTLSCSPISGHRSVSWYQQTPGQGLQFLFEYFSETQRNKGNFPGRFSGRQFSNSRSEMNVSTLELGDSALYLCASSFPRSSGSPGADTQYFGPGTRLTVL.

Note on this clonotype: A read error is possible here, since a much larger clone lies one base away. This chain joins TRBV4-3 and TRBJ2-7; D is uncertain. The CDR3 loop spans 17 amino acids. Germline V CDR1 and CDR2: LGHNA, YSLEER. The CDR3 DNA sequence: TGCGCCAGCAGCCAAGGGCTAAAGGCAGGAGAAGGCTACGGGCAGTACTTC. Encoded protein: CASSQGLKAGEGYGQYF.

The V gene is TRBV3-1, the J gene TRBJ1-1; D call uncertain. Trimming took off 4 bases at V and 4 bases at J, with 13 bases between the two ends. The germline V gene encodes CDR1 LGHDT and CDR2 YNNKEL (reference sequence). This CDR3 has 14 residues. The CDR3 region has the DNA TGTGCCAGCAGCCCGGGGAGACGGACCACTGAAGCTTTCTTT. Its translation: CASSPGRRTTEAFF.

This chain joins TRBV3-1 and TRBJ2-7, with 8 bases that match TRBD2. CDR3 length: 14 residues. Germline values: CDR1 LGHDT, CDR2 YNNKEL (reference sequence). J lost 4 bases, V lost 3 bases, and 5 bases had no gene match. The CDR3 loop reads CASSHRSGKYEQYF. The CDR3 bases are TGTGCCAGCAGCCACCGTAGCGGGAAATACGAGCAGTACTTC.

This clonotype was detected many times. This sequence joins TRBV20-1 and TRBJ2-7; no firm D call. The V gene's germline CDR1 is DFQATT and CDR2 SNEGSKA (reference sequence). The CDR3 consists of 13 residues. V lost 6 bases, J lost 0 bases, and 12 bases lay in between. The CDR3 protein is CSASVQTSYEQYF. Here the CDR3 DNA reads TGCAGTGCCAGCGTACAGACCTCCTACGAGCAGTACTTC.

The chain has TRBV3-1 and TRBJ2-5; 9 bases fit TRBD2. The J segment lost 5 bases and the V segment lost 2 bases, leaving 12 bases of the junction unmatched. Germline V gene lookup returns CDR1 LGHDT and CDR2 YNNKEL (reference sequence). There are 17 residues in the CDR3. The CDR3 loop reads CASSQPRGTSSRETQYF. The CDR3 nucleotides read TGTGCCAGCAGCCAACCTAGGGGGACTAGCTCTAGGGAGACCCAGTACTTC.

The gene calls are TRBV20-1 and TRBJ2-5; D unclear. The J call is in doubt because the DNA end fits TRBJ2-7 better. The V gene's germline CDR1 is DFQATT and CDR2 SNEGSKA (reference sequence). The CDR3 is 14 amino acids. The CDR3 loop is CSARDPRSAYEQYF. The CDR3 nucleotides read TGCAGTGCTAGAGATCCCCGCAGTGCCTACGAGCAGTACTTC.

The rearrangement uses TRBV4-1 and TRBJ2-7; 8 bases line up with TRBD2. The CDR3 totals 15 residues. CDR1 and CDR2 (germline): MGHRA, YSYEKL. V shed 4 bases, J shed 7 bases, and the junction held 12 bases outside the gene matches. In DNA, the CDR3 is TGCGCCAGCAGCCTCGGGGGGGGACGCTCTTGGGAGCAGTACTTC. Protein: CASSLGGGRSWEQYF.

The chain recombines TRBV29-1 with TRBJ2-3, with a weak D call TRBD1 (6 bases). Trimming stripped 8 bases from V and 5 bases from J, with 23 bases between. CDR3 length: 15 amino acids. Germline loops: CDR1 SQVTM, CDR2 ANQGSEA. DNA for the CDR3: TGCAGCTCCCAAGGACCCACAGGGCTTGGAGATACGCAGTATTTT. As protein: CSSQGPTGLGDTQYF.

This clonotype was observed a few times. The genes are TRBV5-1 and TRBJ2-3; 8 positions agree with TRBD2. CDR3 length: 15 residues. Germline CDR1 reads SGHRS; CDR2 reads YFSETQ. Germline trimming cut 0 bases from V and 6 bases from J; bases unmatched to any gene: 6. CDR3 amino acids: CASSLVSTGGDTQYF. The CDR3 DNA reads as TGCGCCAGCAGCTTGGTATCGACGGGGGGGGATACGCAGTATTTT.

The table lists this clonotype with a few counts. The V gene is TRBV5-1, the J gene TRBJ2-7; unclear D gene. The CDR3 is made up of 14 amino acids. With 8 bases removed from V and 2 bases from J, the gap between germline ends came to 17 bases. The germline V gene encodes CDR1 SGHRS and CDR2 YFSETQ. CDR3 residues: CASRPVGSPYEQYF. Here the CDR3 DNA reads TGCGCCAGTCGCCCCGTCGGGTCCCCCTACGAGCAGTACTTC.

This clonotype was detected a few times. The chain is built from TRBV15 and TRBJ2-5; D possibly corresponds to TRBD2 (5 bases). TRBJ2-7 explains the end of the DNA better; the J call may be wrong. The CDR3 is 13 amino acids. The germline CDR1 and CDR2 sequences are LNHNV and YYDKDF (reference sequence). The CDR3 is CATSRGGSYEQYF. The CDR3 DNA is TGTGCCACCAGCAGAGGAGGGAGTTACGAGCAGTACTTC.